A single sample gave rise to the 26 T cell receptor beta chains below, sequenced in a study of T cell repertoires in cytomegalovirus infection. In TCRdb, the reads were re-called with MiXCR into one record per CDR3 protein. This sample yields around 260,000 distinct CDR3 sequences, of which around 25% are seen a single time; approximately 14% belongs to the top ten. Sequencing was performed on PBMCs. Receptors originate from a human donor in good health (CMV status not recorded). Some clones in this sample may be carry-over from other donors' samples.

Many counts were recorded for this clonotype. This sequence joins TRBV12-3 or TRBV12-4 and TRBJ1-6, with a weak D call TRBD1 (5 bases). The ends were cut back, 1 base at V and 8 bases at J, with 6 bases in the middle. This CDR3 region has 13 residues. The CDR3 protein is CASSLGGDSPLHF. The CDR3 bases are TGTGCCAGCAGTTTAGGGGGGGATTCACCCCTCCACTTT.

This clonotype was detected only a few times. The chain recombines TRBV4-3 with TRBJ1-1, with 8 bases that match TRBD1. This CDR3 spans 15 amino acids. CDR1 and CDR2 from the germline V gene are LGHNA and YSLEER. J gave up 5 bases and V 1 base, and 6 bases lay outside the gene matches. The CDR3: CASSQVTGEFTEAFF. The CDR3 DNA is TGCGCCAGCAGCCAAGTGACAGGGGAGTTTACTGAAGCTTTCTTT.

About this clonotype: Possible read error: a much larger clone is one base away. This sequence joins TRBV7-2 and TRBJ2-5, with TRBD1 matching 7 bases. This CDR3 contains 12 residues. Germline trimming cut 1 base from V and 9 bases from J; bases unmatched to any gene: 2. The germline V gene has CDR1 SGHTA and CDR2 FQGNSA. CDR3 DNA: TGTGCCAGCAGCTTAGATCAGGGGGCCCAGTACTTC. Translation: CASSLDQGAQYF.

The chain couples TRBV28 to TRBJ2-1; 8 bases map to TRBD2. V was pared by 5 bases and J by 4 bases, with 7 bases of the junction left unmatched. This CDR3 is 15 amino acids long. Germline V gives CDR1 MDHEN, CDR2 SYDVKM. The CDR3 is CASSAPGLGYNEQFF. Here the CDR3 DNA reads TGTGCCAGCAGTGCACCGGGACTAGGTTACAATGAGCAGTTCTTC.

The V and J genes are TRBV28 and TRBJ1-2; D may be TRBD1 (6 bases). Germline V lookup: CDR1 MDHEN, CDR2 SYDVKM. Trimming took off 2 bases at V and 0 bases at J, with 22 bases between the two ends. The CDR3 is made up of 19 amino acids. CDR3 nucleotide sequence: TGTGCCAGCAGTTTACCAACCATACGGGGACGGGGGCCTAACTATGGCTACACCTTC. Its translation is CASSLPTIRGRGPNYGYTF.

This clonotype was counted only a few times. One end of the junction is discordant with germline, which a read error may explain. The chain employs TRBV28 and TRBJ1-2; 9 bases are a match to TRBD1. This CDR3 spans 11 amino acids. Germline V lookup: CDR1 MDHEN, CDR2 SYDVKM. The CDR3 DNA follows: TGTGCCAGCAGTTCGACAGGGGGGAGGCGCTTC. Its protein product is CASSSTGGRRF.

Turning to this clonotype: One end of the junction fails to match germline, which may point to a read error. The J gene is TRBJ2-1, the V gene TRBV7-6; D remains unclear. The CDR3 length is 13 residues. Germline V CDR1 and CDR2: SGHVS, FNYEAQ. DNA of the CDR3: TGTGCTAGCAGCTTATTCGACGGGAATGAGCAGTTCTTC. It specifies CASSLFDGNEQFF.

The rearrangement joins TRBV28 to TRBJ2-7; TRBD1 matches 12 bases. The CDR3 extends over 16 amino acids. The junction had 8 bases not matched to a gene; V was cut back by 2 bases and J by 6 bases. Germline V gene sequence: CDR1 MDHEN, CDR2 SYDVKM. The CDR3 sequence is CASSLRAGTGGFEQYF. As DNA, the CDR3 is TGTGCCAGCAGTTTAAGGGCCGGGACAGGGGGCTTCGAGCAGTACTTC.

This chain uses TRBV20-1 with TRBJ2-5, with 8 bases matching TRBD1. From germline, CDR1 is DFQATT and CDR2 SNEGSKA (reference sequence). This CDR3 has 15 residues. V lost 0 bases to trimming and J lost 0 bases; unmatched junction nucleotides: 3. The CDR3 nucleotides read TGCAGTGCTAGAGATGGGGACAGGTACCAAGAGACCCAGTACTTC. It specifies CSARDGDRYQETQYF.

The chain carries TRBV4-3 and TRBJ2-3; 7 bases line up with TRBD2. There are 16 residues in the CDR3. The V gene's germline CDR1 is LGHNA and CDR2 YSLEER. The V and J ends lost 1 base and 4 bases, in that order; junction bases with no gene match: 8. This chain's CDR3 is CASSQASRESADTQYF. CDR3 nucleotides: TGCGCCAGCAGCCAAGCTTCGCGGGAGTCCGCAGATACGCAGTATTTT.

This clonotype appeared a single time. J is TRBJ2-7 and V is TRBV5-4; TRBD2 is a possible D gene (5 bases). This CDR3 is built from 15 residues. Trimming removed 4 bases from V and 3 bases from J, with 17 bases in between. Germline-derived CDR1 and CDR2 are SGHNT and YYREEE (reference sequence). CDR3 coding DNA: TGTGCCAGCAGCCTGGGAGCCCGTTCCAACTACGAGCAGTACTTC. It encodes CASSLGARSNYEQYF.

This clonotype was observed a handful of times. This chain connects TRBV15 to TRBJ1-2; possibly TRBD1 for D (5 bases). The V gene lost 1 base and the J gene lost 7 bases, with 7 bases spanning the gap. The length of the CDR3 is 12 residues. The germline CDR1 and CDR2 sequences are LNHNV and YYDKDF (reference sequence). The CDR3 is CATSRGRAGYTF. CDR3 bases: TGTGCCACCAGCAGAGGCAGGGCTGGCTACACCTTC.

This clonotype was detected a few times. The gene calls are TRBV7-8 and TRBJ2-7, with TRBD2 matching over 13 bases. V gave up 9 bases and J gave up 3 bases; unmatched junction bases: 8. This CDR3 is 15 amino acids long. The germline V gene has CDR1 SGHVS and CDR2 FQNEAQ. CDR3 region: CASGGGTSGNYEQYF. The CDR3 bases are TGTGCCAGTGGGGGCGGGACTAGCGGGAACTACGAGCAGTACTTC.

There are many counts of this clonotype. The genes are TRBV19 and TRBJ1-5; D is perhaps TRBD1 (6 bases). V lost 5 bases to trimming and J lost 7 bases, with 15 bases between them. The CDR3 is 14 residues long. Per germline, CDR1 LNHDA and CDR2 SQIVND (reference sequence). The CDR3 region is CASSEGYREQPQHF. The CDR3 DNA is TGTGCCAGTAGTGAAGGATACAGGGAACAGCCCCAGCATTTT.

In DNA form, the CDR3 reads TGCGCCAGCAGCCAAGACGGGATCCAGAGAATGAACACTGAAGCTTTCTTT. It is translated as CASSQDGIQRMNTEAFF. V is TRBV4-1 and J is TRBJ1-1; D unclear. V was pared by 0 bases and J by 0 bases, with 14 bases between. The CDR3 is made up of 17 amino acids. Germline V gene lookup returns CDR1 MGHRA and CDR2 YSYEKL.

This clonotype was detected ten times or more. CDR3 protein: CASSSTPTYEQYF. CDR3 nucleotide sequence: TGTGCCAGCAGCTCAACACCTACCTACGAGCAGTACTTC. The chain combines TRBV7-2 with TRBJ2-7; D call uncertain. The CDR3 extends over 13 amino acids. V was clipped by 4 bases and J by 2 bases, with 9 bases between them. Germline V gives CDR1 SGHTA, CDR2 FQGNSA.

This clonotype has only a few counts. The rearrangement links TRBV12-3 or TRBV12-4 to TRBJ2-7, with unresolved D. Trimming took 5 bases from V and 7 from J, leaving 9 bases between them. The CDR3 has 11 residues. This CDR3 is CASSDFTEQYF. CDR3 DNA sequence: TGTGCCAGCAGTGATTTTACTGAGCAGTACTTC.

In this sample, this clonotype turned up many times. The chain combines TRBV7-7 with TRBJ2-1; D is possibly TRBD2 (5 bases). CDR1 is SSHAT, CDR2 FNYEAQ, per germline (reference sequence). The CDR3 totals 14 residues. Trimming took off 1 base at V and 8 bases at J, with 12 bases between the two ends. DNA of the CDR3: TGTGCCAGCAGCTTAGAACGACGAGGGCATGAGCAGTTCTTC. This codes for CASSLERRGHEQFF.

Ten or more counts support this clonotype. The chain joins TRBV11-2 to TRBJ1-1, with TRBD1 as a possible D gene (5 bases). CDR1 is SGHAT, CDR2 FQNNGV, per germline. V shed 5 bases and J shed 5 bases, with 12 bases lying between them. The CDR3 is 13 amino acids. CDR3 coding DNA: TGTGCCAGCAGCCACGGGGGAGGAACTGAAGCTTTCTTT. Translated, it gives CASSHGGGTEAFF. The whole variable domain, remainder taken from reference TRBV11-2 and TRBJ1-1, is EAGVAQSPRYKIIEKRQSVAFWCNPISGHATLYWYQQILGQGPKLLIQFQNNGVVDDSQLPKDRFSAERLKGVDSTLKIQPAKLEDSAVYLCASSHGGGTEAFFGQGTRLTVV.

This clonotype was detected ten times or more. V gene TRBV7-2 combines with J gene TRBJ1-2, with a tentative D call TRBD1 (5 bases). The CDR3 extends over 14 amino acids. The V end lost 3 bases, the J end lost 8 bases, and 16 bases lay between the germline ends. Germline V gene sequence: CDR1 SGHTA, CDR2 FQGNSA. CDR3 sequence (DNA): TGTGCCAGCAGCTTGGCAGGGCGTTCGTCCGGCTACACCTTC. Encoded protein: CASSLAGRSSGYTF.

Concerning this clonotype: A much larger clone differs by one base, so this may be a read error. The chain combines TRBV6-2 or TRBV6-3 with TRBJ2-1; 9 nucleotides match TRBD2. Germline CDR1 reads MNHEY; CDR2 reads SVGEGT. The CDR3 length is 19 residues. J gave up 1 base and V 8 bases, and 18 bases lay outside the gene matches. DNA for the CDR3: TGTGCCAGCGGCGCAAGGAGTAGCGGGAGTTTTAAGTCCTACAATGAGCAGTTCTTC. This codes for CASGARSSGSFKSYNEQFF.

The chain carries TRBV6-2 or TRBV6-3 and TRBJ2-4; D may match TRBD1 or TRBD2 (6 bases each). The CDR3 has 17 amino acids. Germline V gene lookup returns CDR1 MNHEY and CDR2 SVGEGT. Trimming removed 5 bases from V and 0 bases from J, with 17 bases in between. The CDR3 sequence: CASSLPGGLGAKNIQYF. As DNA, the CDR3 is TGTGCCAGCAGTCTGCCCGGGGGCTTAGGAGCCAAAAACATTCAGTACTTC.

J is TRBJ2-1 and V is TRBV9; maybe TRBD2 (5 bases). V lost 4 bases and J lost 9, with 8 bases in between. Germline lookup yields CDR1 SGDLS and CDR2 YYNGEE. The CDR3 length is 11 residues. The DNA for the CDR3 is TGTGCCAGCAGCCATGGACTTGAGCAGTTCTTC. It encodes CASSHGLEQFF.

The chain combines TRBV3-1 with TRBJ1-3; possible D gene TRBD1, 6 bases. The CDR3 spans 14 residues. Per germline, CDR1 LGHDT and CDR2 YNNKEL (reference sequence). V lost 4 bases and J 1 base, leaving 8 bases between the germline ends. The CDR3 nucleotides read TGTGCCAGCAGCCTCGGACAGTCTGGAAACACCATATATTTT. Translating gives CASSLGQSGNTIYF.

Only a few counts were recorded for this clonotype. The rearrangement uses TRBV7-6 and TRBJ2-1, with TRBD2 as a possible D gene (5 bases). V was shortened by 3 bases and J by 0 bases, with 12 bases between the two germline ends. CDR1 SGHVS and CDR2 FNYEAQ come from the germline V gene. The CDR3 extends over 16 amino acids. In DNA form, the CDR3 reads TGTGCCAGCAGCTTGTCGGGGAGAAGCTCCTACAATGAGCAGTTCTTC. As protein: CASSLSGRSSYNEQFF. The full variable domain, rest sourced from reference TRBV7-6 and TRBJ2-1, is GAGVSQSPRYKVTKRGQDVALRCDPISGHVSLYWYRQALGQGPEFLTYFNYEAQQDKSGLPNDRFSAERPEGSISTLTIQRTEQRDSAMYRCASSLSGRSSYNEQFFGPGTRLTVL.

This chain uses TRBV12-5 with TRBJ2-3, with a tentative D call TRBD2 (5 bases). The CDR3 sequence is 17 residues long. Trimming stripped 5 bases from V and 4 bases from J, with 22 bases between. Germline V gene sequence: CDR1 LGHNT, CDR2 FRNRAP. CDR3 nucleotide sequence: TGTGCTAGTGGTCCCCCCCGAGCGGAGCTTTGGGCAGATACGCAGTATTTT. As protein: CASGPPRAELWADTQYF.